Each of the 16 T cell receptor beta chains below was sequenced from the same sample in a study of T cells in Graves' hyperthyroidism and ophthalmopathy (dated by TCRdb to the late 2010s). Libraries were constructed by multiplex PCR. TCRdb records Illumina HiSeq 2000 as the sequencer. The TCR beta CDR3 regions were amplified from the RNA transcripts. The first round of RT-PCR for the TCR CDR3 was performed with the HTBI primer set and the Qiagen OneStep RT-PCR kit. In-frame beta chains were kept once TCRdb had trimmed the public reads at Q25 with fastp and called clones with MiXCR. Merged by CDR3 protein, the rows form single entries marked with the most common genes and DNA. The sample contains roughly 500,000 distinct CDR3 sequences, around 50% of them found a single time. The ten largest make up about 43% of the sample. Material for sequencing was peripheral blood or thyroid tissue (not recorded which). These receptors originate from an adult woman with Graves' disease, either hyperthyroidism or ophthalmopathy (not recorded which).

This clonotype was counted at least ten times. The gene calls are TRBV29-1 and TRBJ1-2; D gene ambiguous. The germline CDR1 and CDR2 sequences are SQVTM and ANQGSEA. V was trimmed by 3 bases and J by 5 bases, leaving 10 bases between them. This CDR3 has 12 amino acids. The CDR3 loop reads CSVEAPGYGYTF. The CDR3 coding sequence is TGCAGCGTTGAGGCCCCTGGGTATGGCTACACCTTC.

The chain couples TRBV27 to TRBJ2-5; D is ambiguous. The CDR3 consists of 14 residues. The germline gives CDR1 MNHEY, CDR2 SMNVEV (reference sequence). With 3 bases removed from V and 3 bases from J, the gap between germline ends came to 11 bases. This chain's CDR3 is CASSFSRNKETQYF. DNA for the CDR3: TGTGCCAGCAGTTTCTCCAGGAATAAAGAGACCCAGTACTTC.

V gene TRBV10-2 combines with J gene TRBJ1-5, with D possibly being TRBD1 (6 bases). Trimming took 3 bases from V and 0 from J, leaving 12 bases between them. Germline assignment: CDR1 WSHSY and CDR2 SAAADI. The CDR3 runs to 16 residues. The CDR3 is CASSERGSNSNQPQHF. The CDR3 DNA sequence: TGCGCCAGCAGTGAAAGGGGGTCAAATAGCAATCAGCCCCAGCATTTT.

There are many counts of this clonotype. The chain carries TRBV5-4 and TRBJ2-2; D might be TRBD2 (5 bases). The V gene lost 4 bases and the J gene lost 5 bases, with 18 bases spanning the gap. The CDR3 totals 16 residues. Germline CDR1 and CDR2: SGHNT and YYREEE (reference sequence). CDR3 protein: CASSNGMPSGTGELFF. The CDR3 DNA sequence: TGTGCCAGCAGCAATGGAATGCCCTCGGGGACCGGGGAGCTGTTTTTT.

V and J are TRBV9 and TRBJ1-1, with a tentative D call TRBD1 (5 bases). Trimming cost V 7 bases and J 4 bases, with 14 bases left between them. CDR1 is SGDLS, CDR2 YYNGEE, per germline. CDR3 length: 13 residues. The CDR3 DNA reads as TGTGCCAGCGGTGTGGGTGGGGGCACTGAAGCTTTCTTT. It encodes CASGVGGGTEAFF.

The V call is TRBV11-2, the J call TRBJ1-1; the D is unclear. V lost 7 bases and J lost 5, with 11 bases in between. CDR1 and CDR2 (germline): SGHAT, FQNNGV. This CDR3 comprises 12 residues. CDR3: CASTPRMTEAFF. In DNA, the CDR3 is TGTGCCAGCACCCCTCGGATGACTGAAGCTTTCTTT.

A word on this clonotype: Germline is not matched at one junction end, which may reflect a read error. This chain uses TRBV10-3 with TRBJ1-2, with 7 bases that match TRBD1. The germline gives CDR1 ENHRY, CDR2 SYGVKD. The CDR3 has 15 residues. As DNA, the CDR3 is TGTGCCAGCAGTTCAACCGCGGACAGGATCTATGGCTACACCTTC. It codes for CASSSTADRIYGYTF.

This clonotype has a handful of counts. This chain links TRBV15 with TRBJ1-1; D ambiguous. Germline CDR1 LNHNV, CDR2 YYDKDF (reference sequence). Trimming pared 0 bases from V and 11 bases from J, leaving 7 bases between. The CDR3 totals 11 residues. The CDR3 DNA reads TGTGCCACCAGCAGAGATGGTTCGGCTTTCTTT. The encoded protein is CATSRDGSAFF.

This CDR3 is CSALERSSGNTIYF. The CDR3 DNA reads TGCAGTGCTTTAGAGCGCTCCTCTGGAAACACCATATATTTT. The genes are TRBV20-1 and TRBJ1-3; no clear D. With 5 bases removed from V and 0 bases from J, the gap between germline ends came to 11 bases. CDR3 size: 14 residues. CDR1 is DFQATT, CDR2 SNEGSKA, per germline (reference sequence).

The V gene is TRBV24-1, the J gene TRBJ1-5; the match to TRBD1 covers 8 bases. J was trimmed by 0 bases and V by 4 bases; bases with no gene match: 10. Germline CDR1 and CDR2: KGHDR and SFDVKD. CDR3 length: 18 residues. The CDR3 is CATSDQGQVSGSNQPQHF. The CDR3 DNA reads TGTGCCACCAGTGACCAGGGACAGGTCTCGGGTAGCAATCAGCCCCAGCATTTT.

The chain employs TRBV2 and TRBJ2-7, with TRBD2 matching 12 bases. The CDR3 spans 15 residues. The germline CDR1 and CDR2 sequences are SNHLY and FYNNEI. Losses at the gene ends were 6 bases for V and 0 bases for J; bases not matched to a gene: 3. Written as DNA, the CDR3 is TGTGCCAGCAGAGCGGGACTAGCGGGCTCCTACGAGCAGTACTTC. Translated: CASRAGLAGSYEQYF.

This clonotype came up many times. The chain couples TRBV10-3 to TRBJ2-7; D is undetermined. From germline, CDR1 is ENHRY and CDR2 SYGVKD. The CDR3 extends over 14 amino acids. The V and J ends lost 2 bases and 0 bases respectively, with 8 bases between them. CDR3 loop: CAISERADSYEQYF. CDR3 bases: TGTGCCATCAGTGAGCGGGCTGACTCCTACGAGCAGTACTTC.

Points on this clonotype: This may be a read error: a much more frequent sequence differs by one nucleotide. The chain combines TRBV6-1 with TRBJ2-5; 12 positions match TRBD2. CDR1 and CDR2 (germline): MNHNS, SASEGT. The ends lost 6 bases at V and 4 bases at J; junction bases unmatched: 3. The CDR3 is 14 amino acids. DNA of the CDR3: TGTGCCAGCAGGACTAGCGGGAGTGGAGAGACCCAGTACTTC. Amino acids: CASRTSGSGETQYF.

Only one count was recorded for this clonotype. The chain has TRBV2 and TRBJ2-7; no firm D call. CDR3 size: 11 residues. Germline CDR1 SNHLY, CDR2 FYNNEI. The V end was cut by 8 bases, the J end by 7 bases, with 12 bases between. The CDR3 region is CASVGKGEQYF. The CDR3 nucleotides read TGTGCCAGCGTCGGCAAAGGGGAGCAGTACTTC.

V usage is TRBV7-9 and J usage is TRBJ1-6, with a possible D match to TRBD1 (5 bases). This CDR3 is 14 amino acids long. The V end was cut by 1 base, the J end by 8 bases, with 9 bases between. CDR1 is SEHNR and CDR2 is FQNEAQ in the germline V gene (reference sequence). In nucleotides, the CDR3 is TGTGCCAGCAGCTTAGGACAGAGAGATTCACCCCTCCACTTT. Its translation: CASSLGQRDSPLHF.

This chain connects TRBV7-9 to TRBJ1-1; unclear D gene. Trimming cost V 10 bases and J 5 bases, with 17 bases left between them. The CDR3 has 13 residues. Germline CDR1 reads SEHNR; CDR2 reads FQNEAQ (reference sequence). DNA of the CDR3: TGTGCCACTCGTGAAGCGGTTCGGACTGAAGCTTTCTTT. Its protein product is CATREAVRTEAFF.